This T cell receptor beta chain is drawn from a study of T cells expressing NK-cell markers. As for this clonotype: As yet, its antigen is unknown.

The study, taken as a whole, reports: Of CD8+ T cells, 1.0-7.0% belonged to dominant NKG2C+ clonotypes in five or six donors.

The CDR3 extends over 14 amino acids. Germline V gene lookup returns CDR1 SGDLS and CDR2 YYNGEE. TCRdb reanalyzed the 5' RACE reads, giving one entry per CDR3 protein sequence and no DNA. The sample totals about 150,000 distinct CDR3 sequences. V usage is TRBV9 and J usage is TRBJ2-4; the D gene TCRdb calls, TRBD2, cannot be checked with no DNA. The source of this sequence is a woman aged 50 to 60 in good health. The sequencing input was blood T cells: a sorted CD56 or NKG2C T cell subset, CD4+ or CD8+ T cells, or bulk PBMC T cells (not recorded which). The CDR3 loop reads CASSVGGDKNIQYF.